A single sample gave rise to the 29 T cell receptor beta chains below, sequenced in a study of T cell repertoires in cytomegalovirus infection. No antigen has been identified for these receptors. Via MiXCR, TCRdb re-called the reads, giving one row per CDR3 protein. The sample comprises hundreds of thousands of distinct CDR3 sequences, about 33% of which are singletons, and around 12% rests with the top ten. Source: cultured CD8+ T cells from PBMCs, taken from culture after CMV antigen stimulation. Receptors originate from a human donor in good health (CMV status not recorded). Some clones in this sample may be carry-over from other donors' samples.

The sample holds one count of this clonotype. The chain links TRBV29-1 to TRBJ1-2; no firm D call. The CDR3 sequence is 14 residues long. Per the germline V gene, CDR1 is SQVTM and CDR2 is ANQGSEA. V was pared by 2 bases and J by 3 bases, with 13 bases between. CDR3 bases: TGCAGCGTTGAAACGCCTCTCTGGGACTATGGCTACACCTTC. It encodes CSVETPLWDYGYTF.

The sample holds a few counts of this clonotype. This rearrangement joins TRBV7-2 to TRBJ1-1, with D possibly TRBD1 on 6 matching bases. The germline V gene has CDR1 SGHTA and CDR2 FQGNSA. Trimming took 6 bases from V and 5 from J, leaving 10 bases between them. The CDR3 sequence is 12 residues long. CDR3 sequence reads: CASRRRGTEAFF. The CDR3 DNA sequence: TGTGCCAGCAGACGAAGGGGGACTGAAGCTTTCTTT.

This chain joins TRBV27 and TRBJ2-5, with D possibly TRBD2 on 7 matching bases. The CDR3 covers 15 residues. Trimming shortened V by 7 bases and J by 5 bases, and 20 bases separated the two germline ends. CDR1 and CDR2 (germline): MNHEY, SMNVEV (reference sequence). The CDR3 coding sequence is TGTGCCAGCAACTGGAACGGGGGAGGGGGGGAGACCCAGTACTTC. Translated, it gives CASNWNGGGGETQYF.

This chain links TRBV4-1 with TRBJ2-7; D is perhaps TRBD1 or TRBD2 (5 bases each). The germline V gene has CDR1 MGHRA and CDR2 YSYEKL. The CDR3 length is 13 residues. The V gene lost 3 bases and the J gene lost 6 bases, with 12 bases spanning the gap. The CDR3 coding sequence is TGCGCCAGCAGCCAGCTTACCGGGACCGAGCAGTACTTC. It is translated as CASSQLTGTEQYF.

This clonotype was seen a few times. V is TRBV5-6 and J is TRBJ1-3; TRBD1 matches 7 bases. The CDR3 sequence is 17 residues long. The germline V gene encodes CDR1 SGHDT and CDR2 YYEEEE. The ends lost 3 bases at V and 3 bases at J; junction bases unmatched: 12. The CDR3 is CASSWGGGGASGNTIYF. CDR3 bases: TGTGCCAGCAGCTGGGGTGGAGGGGGCGCGAGTGGAAACACCATATATTTT.

The V gene is TRBV25-1, the J gene TRBJ1-4; D is unclear. Germline loops: CDR1 MGHDK, CDR2 SYGVNS. The V gene lost 0 bases and the J gene lost 0 bases, with 14 bases spanning the gap. This CDR3 has 18 amino acids. In nucleotides, the CDR3 is TGTGCCAGCAGTGAATATTTTGTCAGGTATTCAACTAATGAAAAACTGTTTTTT. This gives the protein CASSEYFVRYSTNEKLFF.

This clonotype was seen a few times. V is TRBV29-1 and J is TRBJ2-2, with D hard to call. The ends were cut back, 0 bases at V and 3 bases at J, with 8 bases in the middle. The CDR3 has 14 residues. Germline V CDR1 and CDR2: SQVTM, ANQGSEA. The CDR3: CSVEENAHTGELFF. DNA for the CDR3: TGCAGCGTTGAAGAGAACGCGCACACCGGGGAGCTGTTTTTT.

This clonotype was detected only a few times. The chain has TRBV12-3 or TRBV12-4 and TRBJ2-5; 9 bases are a match to TRBD1. This CDR3 contains 14 residues. Germline trimming cut 6 bases from V and 5 bases from J; bases unmatched to any gene: 7. The chain's CDR3 is CASRGTGPPETQYF. Written as DNA, the CDR3 is TGTGCCAGCAGGGGGACAGGGCCCCCTGAGACCCAGTACTTC.

This clonotype was detected a few times. The chain carries TRBV5-6 and TRBJ2-5, with a tentative D call TRBD2 (6 bases). This CDR3 has 15 amino acids. Trimming removed 1 base at V and 2 bases at J, with 12 bases between. CDR1 SGHDT and CDR2 YYEEEE come from the germline V gene. DNA for the CDR3: TGTGCCAGCAGCTTGAGGGACTCGGGGCAAGAGACCCAGTACTTC. Its protein product is CASSLRDSGQETQYF.

CDR3 in DNA: TGTGCCAGTAGTATTGGACAGGGGCATCAGCCCCAGCATTTT. This gives the protein CASSIGQGHQPQHF. This sequence joins TRBV19 and TRBJ1-5, with 9 bases lining up with TRBD1. V trimming: 3 bases; J trimming: 5 bases; junction bases outside the gene matches: 2. Germline values: CDR1 LNHDA, CDR2 SQIVND (reference sequence). The CDR3 extends over 14 amino acids.

In its sample, this clonotype was seen a few times. This chain joins TRBV28 and TRBJ2-6, with TRBD1 matching over 10 bases. The CDR3 totals 17 residues. In germline, CDR1 is MDHEN, CDR2 SYDVKM. V shed 4 bases, J shed 2 bases, and the junction held 5 bases outside the gene matches. CDR3 residues: CASSSRGQGTGANVLTF. CDR3 coding DNA: TGTGCCAGCAGTTCTAGGGGACAGGGGACTGGGGCCAACGTCCTGACTTTC. Looking up the rest from reference TRBV28 and TRBJ2-6 gives the full variable domain: DVKVTQSSRYLVKRTGEKVFLECVQDMDHENMFWYRQDPGLGLRLIYFSYDVKMKEKGDIPEGYSVSREKKERFSLILESASTNQTSMYLCASSSRGQGTGANVLTFGAGSRLTVL.

This clonotype has just a few counts. J is TRBJ2-3 and V is TRBV6-1; unclear D gene. There are 12 residues in the CDR3. Germline V lookup: CDR1 MNHNS, CDR2 SASEGT. Trimming shortened V by 10 bases and J by 4 bases, and 12 bases separated the two germline ends. The CDR3: CATPRISDTQYF. The CDR3 nucleotides read TGTGCCACCCCAAGGATTTCAGATACGCAGTATTTT.

This clonotype was detected a few times. The gene calls are TRBV9 and TRBJ2-5; 10 bases align to TRBD2. Germline assignment: CDR1 SGDLS and CDR2 YYNGEE. The CDR3 extends over 15 amino acids. The V segment lost 4 bases and the J segment 5 bases; nucleotides outside the gene matches: 8. CDR3 DNA: TGTGCCAGCAGCCCTGAGCGGGGGGGCCGTGAGACCCAGTACTTC. Its protein is CASSPERGGRETQYF.

This clonotype was detected a few times. The CDR3 nucleotides read TGTGCCATCAGGAAGACAGGGGGCCACACCGGGGAGCTGTTTTTT. It is translated as CAIRKTGGHTGELFF. This chain uses TRBV10-3 with TRBJ2-2, with 10 bases that match TRBD1. CDR1 is ENHRY, CDR2 SYGVKD, per germline. V was pared by 6 bases and J by 3 bases, with 4 bases of the junction left unmatched. This CDR3 is 15 amino acids long.

This clonotype was detected a few times. The rearrangement uses TRBV7-9 and TRBJ2-7; D not certain. Germline values: CDR1 SEHNR, CDR2 FQNEAQ (reference sequence). This CDR3 region has 13 residues. Trimming removed 6 bases at V and 4 bases at J, with 13 bases between. CDR3 region: CASSLEWGYEQYF. In DNA, the CDR3 is TGTGCCAGCAGTCTTGAGTGGGGTTACGAGCAGTACTTC.

The DNA for the CDR3 is TGTGCCAGCAGCGCCGGAACCTCCTATAATTCACCCCTCCACTTT. It translates to CASSAGTSYNSPLHF. This rearrangement joins TRBV6-2 or TRBV6-3 to TRBJ1-6; D unclear. V was clipped by 6 bases and J by 0 bases, with 9 bases between them. The CDR3 is 15 amino acids. In germline, CDR1 is MNHEY, CDR2 SVGEGT.

The chain is built from TRBV5-6 and TRBJ2-7; TRBD2 agrees at 8 bases. The CDR3 runs to 15 residues. Germline trimming cut 0 bases from V and 4 bases from J; bases unmatched to any gene: 6. Germline CDR1 SGHDT, CDR2 YYEEEE. The chain's CDR3 is CASSLGTGGYYEQYF. CDR3 sequence (DNA): TGTGCCAGCAGCTTGGGAACGGGGGGGTATTACGAGCAGTACTTC.

This clonotype appeared many times. This chain connects TRBV7-6 to TRBJ2-1; D is ambiguous. V was shortened by 7 bases and J by 3 bases, with 16 bases between the two germline ends. The CDR3 totals 15 residues. The germline V gene encodes CDR1 SGHVS and CDR2 FNYEAQ. The CDR3, as DNA: TGTGCCAGCACCCCCATCCCAACCGACTACAATGAGCAGTTCTTC. This codes for CASTPIPTDYNEQFF.

This clonotype was found many times. The chain links TRBV7-2 to TRBJ2-1, with D possibly being TRBD1 (6 bases). The V gene lost 5 bases and the J gene lost 5 bases, with 13 bases spanning the gap. Germline V lookup: CDR1 SGHTA, CDR2 FQGNSA. CDR3 length: 14 amino acids. The CDR3 sequence: CASSRGQYHNEQFF. CDR3 in DNA: TGTGCCAGCAGCCGAGGACAGTACCACAATGAGCAGTTCTTC.

The chain has TRBV4-1 and TRBJ2-7; possibly TRBD2 for D (6 bases). This CDR3 is built from 15 residues. V lost 2 bases, J lost 2 bases, and 13 bases lay in between. Germline CDR1 is MGHRA and CDR2 is YSYEKL. The CDR3 DNA sequence: TGCGCCAGCAGCCAAAATATAGCGGAGGCCTACGAGCAGTACTTC. As protein: CASSQNIAEAYEQYF.

This clonotype was seen at least ten times. The chain joins TRBV7-2 to TRBJ1-2, with D possibly matching TRBD1 (5 bases). Germline-derived CDR1 and CDR2 are SGHTA and FQGNSA. CDR3 length: 14 amino acids. V was trimmed by 4 bases and J by 5 bases, leaving 14 bases between them. CDR3 region: CASSWGPTRYGYTF. The CDR3 DNA follows: TGTGCCAGCAGCTGGGGACCGACGAGATATGGCTACACCTTC.

The table lists this clonotype with a few counts. The chain couples TRBV7-3 to TRBJ2-3; TRBD1 matches at 7 bases. V trimming: 5 bases; J trimming: 0 bases; junction bases outside the gene matches: 8. CDR1 and CDR2 (germline): SGHTA, FQGTGA. The length of the CDR3 is 16 residues. In nucleotides, the CDR3 is TGTGCCAGCAGCGAGACAGGGAGACCTAGCACAGATACGCAGTATTTT. It yields the protein CASSETGRPSTDTQYF.

The chain couples TRBV12-3 or TRBV12-4 to TRBJ2-7; 7 bases agree with TRBD2. V lost 3 bases, J lost 3 bases, and 17 bases stayed unmatched. The CDR3 covers 18 residues. CDR3 in DNA: TGTGCCAGCAGTTTTAGGGACCCGGGAGGAAGGGATTACTACGAGCAGTACTTC. As protein: CASSFRDPGGRDYYEQYF.

Only one count was recorded for this clonotype. V gene TRBV3-1 combines with J gene TRBJ2-5; 11 nucleotides line up with TRBD2. Per germline, CDR1 LGHDT and CDR2 YNNKEL (reference sequence). The V and J ends lost 4 bases and 3 bases, in that order; junction bases with no gene match: 4. CDR3 length equals 15 residues. The CDR3 DNA reads TGTGCCAGCAGCCTCCCGGGACTAGCGGAAGAGACCCAGTACTTC. As protein: CASSLPGLAEETQYF.

In this sample, this clonotype turned up many times. V gene TRBV7-8 combines with J gene TRBJ2-1; 10 positions match TRBD2. Germline loops: CDR1 SGHVS, CDR2 FQNEAQ. V lost 4 bases, J lost 3 bases, and 6 bases stayed unmatched. The CDR3 spans 16 residues. The CDR3, as DNA: TGTGCCAGCAGCTCCATACTAGCGGGGAGCTACAATGAGCAGTTCTTC. This translates into CASSSILAGSYNEQFF.

The chain combines TRBV7-9 with TRBJ2-5; D unclear. Trimming took 5 bases from V and 0 from J, leaving 13 bases between them. Per the germline V gene, CDR1 is SEHNR and CDR2 is FQNEAQ (reference sequence). The CDR3 loop spans 15 amino acids. This CDR3 is CASSLREKNQETQYF. The CDR3 DNA sequence: TGTGCCAGCAGCCTTCGCGAGAAGAACCAAGAGACCCAGTACTTC.

The V and J genes are TRBV7-9 and TRBJ2-7; a possible D gene is TRBD1 (5 bases). The germline gives CDR1 SEHNR, CDR2 FQNEAQ (reference sequence). This CDR3 is 12 amino acids long. V was shortened by 3 bases and J by 5 bases, with 8 bases between the two germline ends. CDR3 in amino acids: CASSLQGDEQYV. The CDR3 region has the DNA TGTGCCAGCAGCTTGCAGGGCGACGAGCAGTACGTC.

This rearrangement joins TRBV5-4 to TRBJ2-3; 9 bases fit TRBD2. The germline V gene has CDR1 SGHNT and CDR2 YYREEE (reference sequence). V was clipped by 3 bases and J by 8 bases; unmatched bases: 16. This CDR3 has 17 residues. The CDR3 protein is CASSSPGGGEHRGTQYF. The CDR3 DNA reads TGTGCCAGCAGCTCCCCGGGCGGGGGGGAACACAGAGGTACGCAGTATTTT.

This clonotype has a handful of counts. The CDR3 does not close with the conserved phenylalanine or tryptophan, likely indicating a read error. Because the CDR3's place on the DNA is in doubt, the DNA is left out and the CDR3 is given as listed by TCRdb. J is TRBJ2-5 and V is TRBV11-2; TRBD1 is the table's D call and was not checked against the DNA. The germline V gene has CDR1 SGHAT and CDR2 FQNNGV. The CDR3 length equals 12 residues, ends included. CDR3 sequence reads: CASSPNAGPGTI.